The source of this T cell receptor beta chain is a study of T cell repertoires in cytomegalovirus infection. Many counts were recorded for this clonotype. Its antigen is undetermined. MiXCR was run by TCRdb on the reads, yielding one entry per CDR3 protein. The repertoire holds 55,000 to 70,000 distinct CDR3 sequences, with about 30% as singletons. V was shortened by 5 bases and J by 5 bases, with 15 bases between the two germline ends. CDR3 size: 14 residues. CDR1 is SGHTA and CDR2 is FQGNSA in the germline V gene. V and J are TRBV7-2 and TRBJ1-1, with unresolved D. The specimen sequenced was PBMCs, sequenced either directly or after in vitro stimulation (not recorded which). The TCR sequence derives from a human donor in good health (CMV status not recorded). Some clones in this sample may be carry-over from other donors' samples. The CDR3 loop is CASSPAPPWTEAFF. DNA for the CDR3: TGTGCCAGCAGCCCAGCGCCCCCTTGGACTGAAGCTTTCTTT.